These T cell receptor beta chains were read from a single sample in a study of human CD8 memory T cell subsets. TCRdb processed the 5' RACE reads again and assigns one entry to each CDR3 protein, with no DNA. There are about 18,000 distinct CDR3 sequences in the sample, with roughly 5% held by the top ten. The sequenced sample was CD8+ T cells from PBMCs. All receptors derive from a human donor in good health. Each CDR3 is given with its conserved first and last residue. A row's size may be missing; if present it is once, few, many or a size class.

j_call v_call clone_size cdr3_aa
TRBJ1-1 TRBV28 NA CASSLWDAQTGWNTEAFF
TRBJ2-5 TRBV9 NA CASSSGQAEETQYF
TRBJ1-1 TRBV5-1 medium-sized CASIAQGARTEAFF
TRBJ2-1 TRBV7-2 medium-sized CASSLGSYNEQFF
TRBJ2-7 TRBV7-2 NA CASSRGYEQYF
TRBJ2-5 TRBV20-1 NA CSAPMGYQETQYF
TRBJ2-7 TRBV12-3/TRBV12-4 NA CASSLTGPRGEQYF
TRBJ2-7 TRBV27 NA CASSLGAGQGLSYEQYF
TRBJ2-1 TRBV7-3 NA CASSAPRGLAGVREQFF
TRBJ1-2 TRBV20-1 NA CRDRGRGSFYGYTF
TRBJ2-3 TRBV29-1 medium-sized CSVAATSGGFTDTQYF
TRBJ2-4 TRBV7-2 NA CASSREEVIQYF
TRBJ2-7 TRBV7-6 medium-sized CASSLWDSGNSYEQYF
TRBJ1-2 TRBV4-1 medium-sized CASSQGAGTGDGYTF
TRBJ1-4 TRBV7-9 NA CASSSWSGQGNEKLFF
TRBJ2-2 TRBV6-6 NA CASSTGSGELFF
TRBJ2-1 TRBV6-2/TRBV6-3 medium-sized CASSYVAGGPLKNEQFF
TRBJ2-7 TRBV5-1 NA CASSSLSRVHEQYF
TRBJ1-1 TRBV7-9 NA CASSLLGNTEAFF
TRBJ2-7 TRBV30 NA CAWTLAGGGYEQYF
TRBJ2-7 TRBV5-1 NA CASSPDSSSYEQYF
TRBJ1-1 TRBV7-9 NA CASSLNVKNTEAFF
TRBJ2-5 TRBV6-5 NA CATGQGAAETQYF
TRBJ2-1 TRBV6-1 medium-sized CASSQYYNEQFF
TRBJ2-7 TRBV6-5 NA CASSYSSPYEQYF
TRBJ2-3 TRBV5-4 NA CASSLKQVTDTQYF
TRBJ1-1 TRBV27 NA CASRQNTEAFF
TRBJ2-1 TRBV12-3/TRBV12-4 NA CASSLKDRITYNEQFF
TRBJ2-7 TRBV3-1 NA CASSHPLGPSYEQYF
TRBJ2-1 TRBV12-5 NA CASGYGDSYNEQFF
TRBJ1-1 TRBV19 NA CASREYGGGLNTEAFF
TRBJ2-7 TRBV4-1 NA CASSSGQGAGEQYF
TRBJ2-1 TRBV9 NA CASSGDTNEQFF
TRBJ2-3 TRBV11-2 medium-sized CASSLLARERGVSSTDTQYF
TRBJ2-1 TRBV29-1 medium-sized CSVEGSGRTNEQFF
TRBJ2-7 TRBV7-8 NA CASSSPTGTGGPEQYF
TRBJ2-7 TRBV28 NA CASSRTADRYEQYF
TRBJ2-1 TRBV4-1 NA CASSQDGRVSYNEQFF
TRBJ2-2 TRBV25-1 NA CASSDSYTGELFF
TRBJ1-2 TRBV29-1 medium-sized CSATSDNYGYTF
TRBJ2-7 TRBV7-2 NA CASSFGASYEQYF
TRBJ1-2 TRBV19 NA CASSMRGGGDGYTF
TRBJ2-1 TRBV9 NA CASSDTGGSSYNEQFF
TRBJ2-3 TRBV2 NA CATGLADIDTQYF
TRBJ2-5 TRBV7-8 NA CASSLRSGHQETQYF
TRBJ2-1 TRBV5-1 NA CASSLRVDEQFF
TRBJ2-7 TRBV12-3/TRBV12-4 NA CASSQGLGYEQYF
TRBJ2-7 TRBV20-1 NA CSAKPQGVWDEQYF
TRBJ1-2 TRBV28 medium-sized CASRPGQPYYGYTF
TRBJ2-5 TRBV4-1 NA CASSQDQGTGTQYF
TRBJ2-1 TRBV11-2 NA CASHATPADEQFF
TRBJ2-3 TRBV6-5 NA CASSSLTLTDTQYF
TRBJ1-1 TRBV7-8 NA CASSSPIQELNTEAFF
TRBJ2-5 TRBV4-1 NA CASSQERGRWETQYF
TRBJ2-7 TRBV28 NA CASSFSPGAESYEQYF
TRBJ2-7 TRBV5-4 NA CASSSSTSREQYF
TRBJ2-5 TRBV13 NA CASSSPGTSGQETQYF
TRBJ1-4 TRBV28 NA CASSFEGRGEKLFF
TRBJ1-6 TRBV7-9 NA CASSGTGERNSPLHF